The 28 T cell receptor beta chains below all came from one sample that was sequenced in a study of siplizumab effects on memory and regulatory T cells. The protocol was immunoSEQ multiplex PCR, while the TCRdb copy is restricted to in-frame clones and leaves out a portion. The sample shows about 100,000 clones, around 90% of them seen only once. Sequencing used CD4+ T cells sorted from blood. The receptors stem from a human donor in good health.

The rearrangement uses TRBV28 and TRBJ2-7, with D possibly TRBD2 on 6 matching bases. The CDR3 is 16 amino acids. V was shortened by 5 bases and J by 10 bases, with 27 bases between the two germline ends. Germline V gene data show CDR1 as MDHEN and CDR2 as SYDVKM. CDR3: CASSTTASALKSSQYF. The CDR3 region has the DNA TGTGCCAGCAGTACTACGGCTAGCGCCCTCAAATCTAGCCAGTACTTC.

The chain combines TRBV15 with TRBJ1-4; D gene uncertain. The CDR3 is 12 residues long. Per germline, CDR1 LNHNV and CDR2 YYDKDF (reference sequence). Trimming cost V 6 bases and J 11 bases, with 13 bases left between them. CDR3 nucleotide sequence: TGTGCCACCAGTTTGGATGACGGGAAACTGTTTTTT. Residues: CATSLDDGKLFF. Filled out from reference TRBV15 and TRBJ1-4, the complete variable domain reads DAMVIQNPRYQVTQFGKPVTLSCSQTLNHNVMYWYQQKSSQAPKLLFHYYDKDFNNEADTPDNFQSRRPNTSFCFLDIRSPGLGDTAMYLCATSLDDGKLFFGSGTQLSVL.

This sequence joins TRBV7-8 and TRBJ1-5; D is unclear. The CDR3 consists of 14 residues. V lost 1 base, J lost 3 bases, and 7 bases lay in between. The germline gives CDR1 SGHVS, CDR2 FQNEAQ. The CDR3 DNA follows: TGTGCCAGCAGCTTAGGCCGGATCAATCAGCCCCAGCATTTT. Translated, it gives CASSLGRINQPQHF.

The rearrangement links TRBV6-5 to TRBJ1-1; possible D gene TRBD1, 5 bases. CDR3 length: 12 amino acids. The ends were cut back, 8 bases at V and 7 bases at J, with 14 bases in the middle. Germline CDR1 is MNHEY and CDR2 is SVGAGI. CDR3 coding DNA: TGTGCCAGCTTTGGGACCGCGGGTGAAGCTTTCTTT. As protein: CASFGTAGEAFF.

The chain is built from TRBV5-4 and TRBJ2-1; D is ambiguous. CDR1 is SGHNT and CDR2 is YYREEE in the germline V gene (reference sequence). Trimming pared 4 bases from V and 8 bases from J, leaving 22 bases between. The CDR3 has 16 residues. The CDR3 DNA follows: TGTGCCAGCAGCCACAAAAAGACTGCGGCGGACGATGAGCAGTTCTTC. Protein sequence: CASSHKKTAADDEQFF.

The chain recombines TRBV11-2 with TRBJ2-7, with TRBD1 identical over 8 bases. Germline CDR1 SGHAT, CDR2 FQNNGV. The length of the CDR3 is 13 residues. Unmatched junction bases numbered 7, after V lost 8 bases and J lost 4 bases. Here the CDR3 reads CASRRDRYYEQYF. Here the CDR3 DNA reads TGTGCCAGCCGCCGGGACAGGTATTACGAGCAGTACTTC.

The V and J genes are TRBV7-6 and TRBJ2-1, with 7 bases that match TRBD2. The CDR3 totals 13 residues. V gave up 5 bases and J gave up 7 bases; unmatched junction bases: 5. Germline loops: CDR1 SGHVS, CDR2 FNYEAQ. The CDR3 loop reads CASSRTLANEQFF. The CDR3 nucleotides read TGTGCCAGCAGCCGCACACTAGCGAATGAGCAGTTCTTC.

The J gene is TRBJ1-5, the V gene TRBV28; tentative D call: TRBD1 (6 bases). Trimming took off 2 bases at V and 4 bases at J, with 9 bases between the two ends. The germline V gene has CDR1 MDHEN and CDR2 SYDVKM. The CDR3 spans 14 residues. The CDR3 is CASSLVQGNQPQHF. As DNA, the CDR3 is TGTGCCAGCAGTTTAGTACAGGGTAATCAGCCCCAGCATTTT.

The chain uses TRBV11-3 and TRBJ2-1; D gene uncertain. Trimming stripped 4 bases from V and 5 bases from J, with 15 bases between. The CDR3 length is 15 residues. Germline loops: CDR1 SGHNT, CDR2 YENEEA. The CDR3 is CASSSLLPPNNEQFF. Here the CDR3 DNA reads TGTGCCAGCAGCTCCCTTTTGCCTCCGAACAATGAGCAGTTCTTC.

The count of this clone is one. This chain joins TRBV7-9 and TRBJ1-2; the D is unclear. From germline, CDR1 is SEHNR and CDR2 FQNEAQ (reference sequence). V was trimmed by 5 bases and J by 7 bases, leaving 11 bases between them. CDR3 length: 12 residues. The CDR3 here is CASSPSEGGYTF. The CDR3 DNA reads as TGTGCCAGCAGCCCTTCGGAGGGTGGCTACACCTTC.

V is TRBV10-3 and J is TRBJ1-3; D might be TRBD1 (6 bases). The CDR3 is made up of 16 amino acids. The V end was cut by 3 bases, the J end by 2 bases, with 14 bases between. The germline CDR1 and CDR2 sequences are ENHRY and SYGVKD. The CDR3 DNA is TGTGCCATCAGTGATTCGGGGGCCTCTACTGGAAACACCATATATTTT. Translating gives CAISDSGASTGNTIYF.

V is TRBV6-5 and J is TRBJ1-5; D ambiguous. CDR3 size: 14 residues. Trimming shortened V by 5 bases and J by 4 bases, and 12 bases separated the two germline ends. From germline, CDR1 is MNHEY and CDR2 SVGAGI. The chain's CDR3 is CASSRVPTNQPQHF. The CDR3 nucleotides read TGTGCCAGCAGTAGGGTCCCCACAAATCAGCCCCAGCATTTT.

This chain links TRBV9 with TRBJ2-5; D unclear. Trimming cost V 5 bases and J 4 bases, with 15 bases left between them. The CDR3 has 14 residues. Germline assignment: CDR1 SGDLS and CDR2 YYNGEE. CDR3 nucleotides: TGTGCCAGCAGTCGAACGTGGTTCCGAGAGACCCAGTACTTC. As protein: CASSRTWFRETQYF.

The genes are TRBV11-2 and TRBJ1-1; D is undetermined. The CDR3 runs 13 residues. Germline V gene lookup returns CDR1 SGHAT and CDR2 FQNNGV. The ends were cut back, 5 bases at V and 2 bases at J, with 9 bases in the middle. CDR3 sequence reads: CASSPSGNTEAFF. The CDR3 bases are TGTGCCAGCAGCCCTAGTGGCAACACTGAAGCTTTCTTT.

This clone is a singleton in its sample. The CDR3 here is CASSKGRYYGYTF. The CDR3 nucleotides read TGTGCCAGCAGTAAGGGGCGGTACTATGGCTACACCTTC. V is TRBV27 and J is TRBJ1-2; a weak D match, TRBD1 (5 bases). The CDR3 spans 13 residues. From germline, CDR1 is MNHEY and CDR2 SMNVEV (reference sequence). V dropped 5 bases and J dropped 3 bases, with 10 bases sitting between them.

The J gene is TRBJ2-7, the V gene TRBV2, with 9 bases that match TRBD2. Germline-derived CDR1 and CDR2 are SNHLY and FYNNEI. V lost 7 bases, J lost 2 bases, and 9 bases stayed unmatched. The CDR3 contains 15 residues. CDR3 DNA sequence: TGTGCCAGCAACGGGGGTAGCGGGAGAACCTACGAGCAGTACTTC. This encodes CASNGGSGRTYEQYF.

This clone appeared a few times. The V call is TRBV5-1, the J call TRBJ1-1; D uncertain. The ends were cut back, 0 bases at V and 7 bases at J, with 16 bases in the middle. CDR1 SGHRS and CDR2 YFSETQ come from the germline V gene. The CDR3 totals 15 residues. The CDR3 coding sequence is TGCGCCAGCAGCTTGGATCTCCCTAGAATTGGTGAAGCTTTCTTT. Translated, it gives CASSLDLPRIGEAFF.

The V call is TRBV6-7, the J call TRBJ2-3, with 8 nucleotides matching TRBD2. TRBV6-7 is an ORF for which the function is uncertain. The CDR3 totals 13 residues. The V segment lost 8 bases and the J segment 2 bases; nucleotides outside the gene matches: 3. The CDR3 loop reads CASRLANTDTQYF. CDR3 nucleotide sequence: TGTGCCAGCCGACTAGCGAACACAGATACGCAGTATTTT.

This chain uses TRBV28 with TRBJ2-1; 8 nucleotides align to TRBD2. The CDR3 runs 16 residues. V dropped 6 bases and J dropped 5; count of bases not matched to a gene: 12. Germline CDR1 reads MDHEN; CDR2 reads SYDVKM. In nucleotides, the CDR3 is TGTGCCAGCAGCCCCCGGATTAGCGGGATACACAATGAGCAGTTCTTC. This gives the protein CASSPRISGIHNEQFF.

The chain combines TRBV15 with TRBJ2-2; 9 bases align to TRBD1. Looked up from germline, CDR1 is LNHNV and CDR2 is YYDKDF (reference sequence). This CDR3 has 17 amino acids. The trim removed 5 bases at V and 5 bases at J, leaving 12 bases unmatched. DNA of the CDR3: TGTGCCACCAGCCTCGGGGAACAGGGGGCTCGGACCGGGGAGCTGTTTTTT. It specifies CATSLGEQGARTGELFF.

V gene TRBV14 combines with J gene TRBJ2-3; D perhaps matches TRBD1 (5 bases). V was clipped by 0 bases and J by 7 bases, with 8 bases between them. This CDR3 contains 13 residues. CDR1 is SGHDN and CDR2 is FVKESK in the germline V gene. Here the CDR3 DNA reads TGTGCCAGCAGCCAAGATCAGGGCAATACGCAGTATTTT. Translated, it gives CASSQDQGNTQYF.

The V call is TRBV2, the J call TRBJ1-1; D ambiguous. V lost 6 bases and J lost 0, with 11 bases in between. Per the germline V gene, CDR1 is SNHLY and CDR2 is FYNNEI. This CDR3 contains 14 residues. CDR3 nucleotide sequence: TGTGCCAGCAGAAACCGGCCGTTGAACACTGAAGCTTTCTTT. Protein sequence: CASRNRPLNTEAFF.

J is TRBJ1-6 and V is TRBV5-1, with D possibly being TRBD1 (5 bases). Trimming left V 4 bases short and J 6 bases short, with 11 bases between. CDR3 length equals 14 residues. CDR1 is SGHRS and CDR2 is YFSETQ in the germline V gene. The CDR3 bases are TGCGCCAGCAGCACCGACAGCCTTAATTCACCCCTCCACTTT. As protein: CASSTDSLNSPLHF.

J is TRBJ2-7 and V is TRBV14; 9 bases are shared with TRBD1. V dropped 5 bases and J dropped 3; count of bases not matched to a gene: 8. This CDR3 region has 15 residues. Germline values: CDR1 SGHDN, CDR2 FVKESK. The CDR3 region has the DNA TGTGCCAGCAGCTCCGTCGGGACAGGGCACTACGAGCAGTACTTC. Amino acid sequence: CASSSVGTGHYEQYF.

The chain couples TRBV29-1 to TRBJ1-2; D is uncertain. V gave up 7 bases and J gave up 4 bases, with 10 bases separating them. CDR3 size: 11 residues. The germline CDR1 and CDR2 sequences are SQVTM and ANQGSEA. CDR3 amino acids: CSAGFSYGYTF. In DNA, the CDR3 is TGCAGCGCGGGATTTAGCTATGGCTACACCTTC.

This clone was recorded a few times. J is TRBJ2-7 and V is TRBV7-2, with D unresolved. The CDR3 length is 13 residues. Germline CDR1 and CDR2: SGHTA and FQGNSA. Trimming shortened V by 6 bases and J by 5 bases, and 14 bases separated the two germline ends. The DNA for the CDR3 is TGTGCCAGCAGAGGCAGCTTCCCGGACGAGCAGTACTTC. Translation gives CASRGSFPDEQYF.

The chain carries TRBV29-1 and TRBJ1-1; perhaps TRBD1 as D (6 bases). The germline V gene encodes CDR1 SQVTM and CDR2 ANQGSEA. The CDR3 sequence is 13 residues long. The ends were cut back, 3 bases at V and 1 base at J, with 9 bases in the middle. The CDR3 DNA is TGCAGCGTTGACGACAGGAGGAACACTGAAGCTTTCTTT. This translates into CSVDDRRNTEAFF.

This chain links TRBV29-1 with TRBJ1-6, with D hard to call. With 4 bases removed from V and 10 bases from J, the gap between germline ends came to 11 bases. This CDR3 region has 12 residues. CDR1 and CDR2 from the germline V gene are SQVTM and ANQGSEA. The CDR3 nucleotides are TGCAGCGTTGCAGAGGGCAACTCACCCCTCCACTTT. This translates into CSVAEGNSPLHF.